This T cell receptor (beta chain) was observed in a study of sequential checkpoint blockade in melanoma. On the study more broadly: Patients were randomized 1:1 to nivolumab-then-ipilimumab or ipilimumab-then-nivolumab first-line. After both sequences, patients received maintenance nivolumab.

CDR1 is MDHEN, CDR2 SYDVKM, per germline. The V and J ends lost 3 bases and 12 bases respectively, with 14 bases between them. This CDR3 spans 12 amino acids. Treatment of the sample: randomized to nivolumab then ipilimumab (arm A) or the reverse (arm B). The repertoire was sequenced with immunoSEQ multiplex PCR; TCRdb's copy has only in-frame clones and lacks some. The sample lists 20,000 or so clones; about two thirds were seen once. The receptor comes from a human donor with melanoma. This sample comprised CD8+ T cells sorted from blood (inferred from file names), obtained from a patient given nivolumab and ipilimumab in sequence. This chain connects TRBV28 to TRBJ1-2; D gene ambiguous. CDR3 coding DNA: TGTGCCAGCAGTTTGTCGGGGAAAGAAAACACCTTC. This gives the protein CASSLSGKENTF.